This entry features one T cell receptor (beta chain) sequence. The antigen is unknown. The data were produced by immunoSEQ multiplex PCR, yet TCRdb's version contains in-frame clones alone and is incomplete. Of about 77,000 clones in the sample, 85% to 95% are singletons; the top ten hold approximately 4.8%. This sample is drawn from a study of OX40 agonist ivuxolimab in advanced cancers. The study, taken as a whole, reports: Relatively little clonal expansion, among the lowest observed, appeared in partial responders at 0.1-3.0 mg/kg.

Germline V gene sequence: CDR1 SGHRS, CDR2 YFSETQ. V gave up 4 bases and J gave up 0 bases; unmatched junction bases: 4. The CDR3 extends over 15 amino acids. V usage is TRBV5-1 and J usage is TRBJ2-3; 8 bases are a match to TRBD2. The sequencing used CD4+ or CD8+ T cells sorted from blood, collected in a trial of the OX40 agonist ivuxolimab. The TCR originated in an adult with an advanced solid tumor such as melanoma, head and neck, liver or kidney cancer. The CDR3 nucleotides read TGCGCCAGCAGCCAGACTAGCGCGAGCACAGATACGCAGTATTTT. Translated, it gives CASSQTSASTDTQYF.